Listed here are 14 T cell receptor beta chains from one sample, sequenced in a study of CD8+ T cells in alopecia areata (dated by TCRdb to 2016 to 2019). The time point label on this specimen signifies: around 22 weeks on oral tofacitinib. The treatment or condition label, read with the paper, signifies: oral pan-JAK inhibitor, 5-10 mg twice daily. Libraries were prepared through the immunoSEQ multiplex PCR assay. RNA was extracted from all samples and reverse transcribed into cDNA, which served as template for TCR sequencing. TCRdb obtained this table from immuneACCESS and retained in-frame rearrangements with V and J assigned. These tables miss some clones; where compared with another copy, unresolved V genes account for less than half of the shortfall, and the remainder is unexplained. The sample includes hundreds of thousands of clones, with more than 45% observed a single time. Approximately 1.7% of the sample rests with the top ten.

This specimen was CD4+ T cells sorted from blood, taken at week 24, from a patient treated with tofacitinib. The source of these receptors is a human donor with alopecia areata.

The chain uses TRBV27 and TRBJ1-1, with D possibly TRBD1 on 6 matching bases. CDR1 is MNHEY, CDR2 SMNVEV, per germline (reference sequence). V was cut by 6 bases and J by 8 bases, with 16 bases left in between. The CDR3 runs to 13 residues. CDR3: CASSLGGFGEAFF. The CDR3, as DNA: TGTGCCAGCAGCTTAGGGGGTTTTGGGGAAGCTTTCTTT.

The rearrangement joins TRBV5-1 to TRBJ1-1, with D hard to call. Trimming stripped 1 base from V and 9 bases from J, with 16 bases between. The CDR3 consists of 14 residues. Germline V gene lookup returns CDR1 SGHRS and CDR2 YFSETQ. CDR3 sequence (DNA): TGCGCCAGCAGCTTGTCTGCTGGGATAGACAAAGCTTTCTTT. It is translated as CASSLSAGIDKAFF.

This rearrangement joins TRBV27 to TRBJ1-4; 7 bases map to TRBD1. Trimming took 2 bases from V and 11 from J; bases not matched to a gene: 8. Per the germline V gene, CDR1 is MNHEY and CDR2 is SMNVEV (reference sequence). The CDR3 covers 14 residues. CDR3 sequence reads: CASSLLSTGKKLFF. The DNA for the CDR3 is TGTGCCAGCAGTTTACTATCGACAGGGAAGAAACTGTTTTTT.

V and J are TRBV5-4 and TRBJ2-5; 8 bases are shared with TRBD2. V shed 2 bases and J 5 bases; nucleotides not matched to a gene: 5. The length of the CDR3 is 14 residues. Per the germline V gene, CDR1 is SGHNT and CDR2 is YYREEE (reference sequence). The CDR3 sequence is CASSFRASGETQYF. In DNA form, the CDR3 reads TGTGCCAGCAGCTTCAGGGCTAGCGGGGAGACCCAGTACTTC.

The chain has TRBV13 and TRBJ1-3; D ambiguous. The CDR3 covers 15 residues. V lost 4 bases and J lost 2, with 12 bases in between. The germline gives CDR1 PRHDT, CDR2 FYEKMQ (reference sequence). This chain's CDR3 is CASSSGLRTGNTIYF. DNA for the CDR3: TGTGCCAGCAGCTCCGGGTTGCGGACTGGAAACACCATATATTTT. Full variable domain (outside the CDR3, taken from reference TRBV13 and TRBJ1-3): AAGVIQSPRHLIKEKRETATLKCYPIPRHDTVYWYQQGPGQDPQFLISFYEKMQSDKGSIPDRFSAQQFSDYHSELNMSSLELGDSALYFCASSSGLRTGNTIYFGEGSWLTVV.

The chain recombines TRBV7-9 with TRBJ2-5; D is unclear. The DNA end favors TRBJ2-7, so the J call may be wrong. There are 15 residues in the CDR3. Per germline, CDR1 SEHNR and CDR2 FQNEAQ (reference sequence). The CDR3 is CASSYKANPFYEQYF. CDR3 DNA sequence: TGTGCCAGCAGCTACAAGGCAAATCCCTTTTACGAGCAGTACTTC.

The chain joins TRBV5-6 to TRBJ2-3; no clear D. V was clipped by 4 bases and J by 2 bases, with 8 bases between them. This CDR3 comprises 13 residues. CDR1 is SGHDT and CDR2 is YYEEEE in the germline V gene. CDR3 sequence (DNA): TGTGCCAGCAGCCACCCGAACACAGATACGCAGTATTTT. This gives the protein CASSHPNTDTQYF. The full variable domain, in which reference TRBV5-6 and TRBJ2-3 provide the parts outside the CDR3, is DAGVTQSPTHLIKTRGQQVTLRCSPKSGHDTVSWYQQALGQGPQFIFQYYEEEERQRGNFPDRFSGHQFPNYSSELNVNALLLGDSALYLCASSHPNTDTQYFGPGTRLTVL.

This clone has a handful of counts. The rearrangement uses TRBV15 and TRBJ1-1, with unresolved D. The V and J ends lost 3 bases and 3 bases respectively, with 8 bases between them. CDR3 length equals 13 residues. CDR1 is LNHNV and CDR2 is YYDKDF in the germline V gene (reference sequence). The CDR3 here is CATSRGGDTEAFF. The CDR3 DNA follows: TGTGCCACCAGCAGGGGTGGGGACACTGAAGCTTTCTTT.

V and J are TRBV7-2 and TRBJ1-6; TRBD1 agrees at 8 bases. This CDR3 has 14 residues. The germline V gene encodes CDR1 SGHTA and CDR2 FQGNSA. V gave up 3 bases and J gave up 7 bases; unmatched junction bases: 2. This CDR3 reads CASSLRTGNSPLHF. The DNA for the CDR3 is TGTGCCAGCAGCTTGCGGACAGGGAATTCACCCCTCCACTTT.

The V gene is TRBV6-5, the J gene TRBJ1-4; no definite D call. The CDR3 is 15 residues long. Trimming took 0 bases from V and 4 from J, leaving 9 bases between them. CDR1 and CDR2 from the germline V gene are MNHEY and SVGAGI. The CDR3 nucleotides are TGTGCCAGCAGTTACTCAGGGAGGAGTAATGAAAAACTGTTTTTT. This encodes CASSYSGRSNEKLFF.

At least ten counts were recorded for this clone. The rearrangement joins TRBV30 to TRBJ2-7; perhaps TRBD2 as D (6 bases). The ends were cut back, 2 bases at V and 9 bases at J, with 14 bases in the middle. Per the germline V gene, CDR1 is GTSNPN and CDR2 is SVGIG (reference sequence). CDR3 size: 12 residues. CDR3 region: CAWSPVEGRQYF. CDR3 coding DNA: TGTGCCTGGAGTCCCGTGGAGGGCAGGCAGTACTTC.

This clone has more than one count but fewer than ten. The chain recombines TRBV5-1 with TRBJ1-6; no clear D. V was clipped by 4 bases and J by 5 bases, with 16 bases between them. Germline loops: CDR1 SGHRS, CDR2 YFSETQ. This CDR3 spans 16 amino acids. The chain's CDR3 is CASSISPDPHNSPLHF. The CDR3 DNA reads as TGCGCCAGCAGCATAAGCCCCGATCCCCATAATTCACCCCTCCACTTT.

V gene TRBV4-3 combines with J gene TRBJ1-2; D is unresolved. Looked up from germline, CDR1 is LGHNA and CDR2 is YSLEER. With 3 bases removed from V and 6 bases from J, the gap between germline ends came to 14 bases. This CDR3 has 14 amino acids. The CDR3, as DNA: TGCGCCAGCAGCCAGGTTAGCGGAGGGAATGGCTACACCTTC. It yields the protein CASSQVSGGNGYTF.

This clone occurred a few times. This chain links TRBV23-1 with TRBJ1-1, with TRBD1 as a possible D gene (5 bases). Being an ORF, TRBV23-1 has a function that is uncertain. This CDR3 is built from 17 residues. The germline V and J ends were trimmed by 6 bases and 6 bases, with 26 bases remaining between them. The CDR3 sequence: CASRQPNGDRRGAEAFF. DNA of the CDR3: TGCGCCAGCAGACAACCCAATGGGGACCGACGTGGGGCTGAAGCTTTCTTT.